This entry describes one T cell receptor (beta chain). Some clones are missing from TCRdb's copy, which holds only in-frame ones; the method was immunoSEQ multiplex PCR. The table shows 650,000 to 700,000 clones, with 90% occurring only once. This sample is part of a study of shared clonotypes between healthy human individuals. The V end lost 4 bases, the J end lost 5 bases, and 15 bases lay between the germline ends. The germline V gene encodes CDR1 MGHRA and CDR2 YSYEKL. The CDR3 extends over 14 amino acids. Every donor, a Caucasian adult, lived in Nashville, Tennessee. The chain employs TRBV4-1 and TRBJ2-7; D is possibly TRBD2 (5 bases). Sequencing was carried out using memory CD8+ T cells from PBMCs. Subset in this sample: CD45RO+ cells pooled with CCR7-negative TemRA cells. The sequence was collected from a man younger than 35 in good health. Some clones in this sample may be carry-over from other donors' samples. Here the CDR3 DNA reads TGCGCCAGCAGCCCTTCGGGGAGATTGAACGAGCAGTACTTC. Amino acids: CASSPSGRLNEQYF.